This TCR beta chain was sequenced in a study of Graves' ophthalmopathy and Graves' hyperthyroidism. Study information: Peripheral blood sampling occurred at initial diagnosis, before any treatment. Findings and limits, study-wide: A 13-signature model separated ophthalmopathy from stable hyperthyroidism, reaching around 88% sensitivity and about 81% specificity cross-validated. Its predictions of ophthalmopathy progression gave the model 55% to 71% sensitivity and 72.22% specificity.

The CDR3 consists of 13 residues. Germline assignment: CDR1 MDHEN and CDR2 SYDVKM. Between the trimmed V and J ends, which lost 1 base and 7 bases, there was a span of 10 bases. Using RNA transcripts, the TCR beta CDR3 regions were amplified. An opening RT-PCR round employed HTBI primers and preceded a second-round multiplex PCR. One entry per CDR3 protein, called by TCRdb with MiXCR from the multiplex PCR reads. The sample lists approximately 480,000 distinct CDR3 sequences, around 14% occurring once. The authors diagnosed from clinical symptoms, serum thyroxine, TRAb, thyroid ultrasound and orbital computed tomography. This clonotype appeared once. What it binds is unknown.

The TCR comes from a woman younger than 45 with Graves' ophthalmopathy. Sample: blood. The chain carries TRBV28 and TRBJ1-1; perhaps TRBD1 as D (6 bases). The CDR3 bases are TGTGCCAGCAGTTTATCGGGGACAAATGAAGCTTTCTTT. Translated, it gives CASSLSGTNEAFF.